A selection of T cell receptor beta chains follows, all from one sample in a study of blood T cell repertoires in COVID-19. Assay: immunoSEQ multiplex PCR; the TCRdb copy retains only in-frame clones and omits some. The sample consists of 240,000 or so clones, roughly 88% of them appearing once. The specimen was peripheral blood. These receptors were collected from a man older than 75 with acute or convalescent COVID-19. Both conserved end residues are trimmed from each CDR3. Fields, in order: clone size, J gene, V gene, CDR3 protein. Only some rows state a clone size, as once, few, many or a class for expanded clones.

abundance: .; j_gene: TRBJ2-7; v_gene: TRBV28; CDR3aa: ASRTGSYEQY
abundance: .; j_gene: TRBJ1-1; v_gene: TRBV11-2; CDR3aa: ASSLLRQTNTEAF
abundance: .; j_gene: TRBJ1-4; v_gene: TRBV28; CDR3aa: ASSSTPGQGSEKLF
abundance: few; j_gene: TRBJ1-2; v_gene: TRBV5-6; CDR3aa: ASNNPANYGYT
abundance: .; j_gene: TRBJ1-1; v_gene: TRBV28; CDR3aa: ASSIWTGRGNTEAF
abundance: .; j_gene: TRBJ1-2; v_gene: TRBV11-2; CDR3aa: ASSLSYGYT
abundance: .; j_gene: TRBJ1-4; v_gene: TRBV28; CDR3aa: ASNPGLTNEKLF
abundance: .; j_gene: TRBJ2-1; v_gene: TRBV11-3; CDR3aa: ASSLGGSSNEQF
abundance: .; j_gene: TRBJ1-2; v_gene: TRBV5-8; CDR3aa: ASSLRTDYGYT
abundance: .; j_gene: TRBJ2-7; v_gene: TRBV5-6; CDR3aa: ASSSLVWSSSYEQY
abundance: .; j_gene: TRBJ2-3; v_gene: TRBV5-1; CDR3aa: ASRRPGQSGTDTQY
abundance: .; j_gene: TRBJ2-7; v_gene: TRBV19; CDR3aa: ASSDSGQGKNEQY
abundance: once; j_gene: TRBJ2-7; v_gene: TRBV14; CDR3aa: ASSLHPGTGRAYEQY
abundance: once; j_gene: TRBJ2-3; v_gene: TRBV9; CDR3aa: ASSVGPAGVSTDTQY
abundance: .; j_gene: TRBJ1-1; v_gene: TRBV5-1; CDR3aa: ASSLGNGDTEAF
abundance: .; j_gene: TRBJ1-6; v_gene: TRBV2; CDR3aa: ASSEQGGRSPLH
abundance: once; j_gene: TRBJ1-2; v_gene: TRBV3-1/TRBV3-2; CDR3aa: ASRGTYYGYT